A selection of T cell receptor beta chains follows, all from one sample in a study of shared clonotypes between healthy human individuals. Method: immunoSEQ multiplex PCR; TCRdb's copy keeps in-frame clones and lacks some. The sample includes about 2 million clones, around 95% of them seen just once. Sequencing used naive CD4+ T cells sorted from blood. Source of these receptors: a man aged 18 to 35 in good health. CDR3s include the opening cysteine and the closing phenylalanine or tryptophan. A D gene is named only where the DNA matches it firmly. Where a row states a size, it is once, few, many or the class of an expanded clone; other rows omit it.

CASSPRGIGLINYGYTF | TGTGCCAGCAGCCCTAGAGGTATCGGTCTCATTAACTATGGCTACACCTTC | TRBJ1-2 | TRBV7-2 | . | .
CASSFTQGPYEQYF | TGTGCCAGCAGTTTTACCCAGGGGCCCTACGAGCAGTACTTC | TRBJ2-7 | TRBV6-5 | . | .
CSVGQGSYEQYF | TGCAGCGTGGGACAGGGTAGCTACGAGCAGTACTTC | TRBJ2-7 | TRBV29-1 | TRBD1 | once
CASSLVPGEAFF | TGTGCCAGCAGCTTAGTCCCCGGCGAAGCTTTCTTT | TRBJ1-1 | TRBV11-2 | . | .
CAWAGGPSPSNQPQHF | TGTGCCTGGGCAGGGGGACCATCCCCCTCCAATCAGCCCCAGCATTTT | TRBJ1-5 | TRBV30 | TRBD1 | .
CASSPLAGGPPGGTGELFF | TGTGCCAGCAGCCCCCTAGCGGGAGGGCCCCCCGGTGGTACCGGGGAGCTGTTTTTT | TRBJ2-2 | TRBV13 | TRBD2 | .
CASSQEGREETQYF | TGCGCCAGCAGCCAAGAGGGGAGAGAAGAGACCCAGTACTTC | TRBJ2-5 | TRBV4-1 | . | .
CAWIPSDRGQAFF | TGTGCCTGGATTCCTTCGGACAGGGGGCAAGCTTTCTTT | TRBJ1-1 | TRBV30 | TRBD1 | .
CASSLRRPGKAGYTF | TGTGCCAGCAGCTTAAGGCGGCCAGGGAAGGCTGGCTACACCTTC | TRBJ1-2 | TRBV7-3 | . | .
CATSRLSYTGEGGYTF | TGTGCCACCAGCAGACTTTCTTATACAGGGGAAGGTGGCTACACCTTC | TRBJ1-2 | TRBV15 | TRBD1 | few
CASTSSGAGHYEQYF | TGTGCCAGCACCTCCTCCGGTGCAGGGCACTACGAGCAGTACTTC | TRBJ2-7 | TRBV6-1 | . | .
CASSQLRMNTEAFF | TGCGCCAGCAGCCAACTGAGAATGAACACTGAAGCTTTCTTT | TRBJ1-1 | TRBV5-1 | . | many
CASSLAEGPRTTGELFF | TGTGCCAGCAGCTTAGCCGAGGGACCGCGAACAACCGGGGAGCTGTTTTTT | TRBJ2-2 | TRBV7-8 | . | .
CASSPGLAGSIGDNEQYF | TGTGCCAGCAGTCCGGGACTAGCGGGAAGTATAGGGGACAACGAGCAGTACTTC | TRBJ2-7 | TRBV5-4 | TRBD2 | .
CASSQVGAASYEQYF | TGTGCCAGCAGCCAAGTCGGGGCGGCCTCCTACGAGCAGTACTTC | TRBJ2-7 | TRBV14 | . | .
CASILDRDQETQYF | TGTGCCAGCATCTTGGACAGGGACCAAGAGACCCAGTACTTC | TRBJ2-5 | TRBV2 | TRBD1 | .
CASGLVLSGADTQYF | TGTGCTAGTGGTTTGGTACTCTCCGGTGCGGATACGCAGTATTTT | TRBJ2-3 | TRBV12-5 | . | .
CASSLGQGTQPQHF | TGTGCCAGCAGCCTAGGACAGGGCACGCAGCCCCAGCATTTT | TRBJ1-5 | TRBV28 | TRBD1 | once
CASSADGGNFEAFF | TGTGCCAGCAGCGCCGATGGGGGGAATTTTGAAGCTTTCTTT | TRBJ1-1 | TRBV7-9 | . | .
CASTPTVGYEQYF | TGTGCCAGCACCCCCACTGTGGGCTACGAGCAGTACTTC | TRBJ2-7 | TRBV25-1 | . | .
CASSYLYTEAFF | TGTGCCAGCAGTTATCTCTACACTGAAGCTTTCTTT | TRBJ1-1 | TRBV11-2 | . | .
CASSARTGVGYEQYF | TGTGCCAGCAGCGCCCGGACAGGGGTCGGCTACGAGCAGTACTTC | TRBJ2-7 | TRBV7-2 | TRBD1 | few
CASSQLPGLAVYEQYF | TGCGCCAGCAGCCAACTTCCGGGACTAGCGGTTTACGAGCAGTACTTC | TRBJ2-7 | TRBV4-1 | TRBD2 | .
CASSQGTSGYNEQFF | TGTGCCAGCAGCCAAGGGACTAGCGGTTACAATGAGCAGTTCTTC | TRBJ2-1 | TRBV4-2 | TRBD2 | .
CASSPRKTQYF | TGTGCCAGCAGTCCCAGAAAGACCCAGTACTTC | TRBJ2-5 | TRBV28 | . | once
CASSLSGNYGYTF | TGTGCCAGCAGCTTGAGCGGTAATTATGGCTACACCTTC | TRBJ1-2 | TRBV5-4 | . | .
CASSPAATGITEQYF | TGTGCCAGCTCACCTGCCGCGACAGGGATTACCGAGCAGTACTTC | TRBJ2-7 | TRBV18 | TRBD1 | .
CASSREGSYEQYF | TGTGCCAGCAGTCGGGAGGGCTCCTACGAGCAGTACTTC | TRBJ2-7 | TRBV6-6 | TRBD2 | .
CASSRDRVNEKLFF | TGTGCCAGCAGTCGGGACAGGGTGAATGAAAAACTGTTTTTT | TRBJ1-4 | TRBV2 | TRBD1 | .
CASSGFGYGYTF | TGTGCCAGCTCAGGGTTCGGCTATGGCTACACCTTC | TRBJ1-2 | TRBV18 | . | .
CASSVGNRVGEQYF | TGTGCCAGCAGTGTGGGGAACAGGGTAGGAGAGCAGTACTTC | TRBJ2-7 | TRBV2 | . | .
CASSPTVSSGNTIYF | TGTGCCAGCAGCCCCACAGTTAGCTCTGGAAACACCATATATTTT | TRBJ1-3 | TRBV9 | . | .
CASTKGQGATGNTIYF | TGCGCCAGTACCAAAGGACAGGGAGCCACTGGAAACACCATATATTTT | TRBJ1-3 | TRBV4-1 | TRBD1 | .
CAWSRGTEAFF | TGTGCCTGGTCCAGGGGCACTGAAGCTTTCTTT | TRBJ1-1 | TRBV30 | . | .
CAISGRTGGLQETQYF | TGTGCCATCAGCGGGCGGACAGGGGGCCTCCAAGAGACCCAGTACTTC | TRBJ2-5 | TRBV10-3 | TRBD1 | .
CASSLPGTNIQYF | TGTGCCAGCAGCTTACCGGGTACCAACATTCAGTACTTC | TRBJ2-4 | TRBV7-2 | . | .
CASSEMDRATNEKLFF | TGTGCCAGCAGTGAAATGGACAGAGCAACTAATGAAAAACTGTTTTTT | TRBJ1-4 | TRBV6-1 | . | .
CASSLPGQGTGELFF | TGTGCCAGCAGCCTACCCGGACAGGGGACCGGGGAGCTGTTTTTT | TRBJ2-2 | TRBV14 | TRBD1 | .
CASSRLGTNEKLFF | TGCGCCAGCAGCCGACTAGGGACTAATGAAAAACTGTTTTTT | TRBJ1-4 | TRBV4-3 | . | .
CASSLNRAYEQYF | TGTGCCAGCAGCTTAAACCGGGCCTACGAGCAGTACTTC | TRBJ2-7 | TRBV7-2 | . | .
CAWDKDRGYHEQYF | TGTGCCTGGGACAAGGACAGGGGATACCACGAGCAGTACTTC | TRBJ2-7 | TRBV30 | TRBD1 | .
CASSGGPGTGSIATGELFF | TGCGCCAGCAGTGGGGGCCCCGGGACAGGATCGATCGCCACCGGGGAGCTGTTTTTT | TRBJ2-2 | TRBV10-1 | TRBD1 | .
CASSLSGSSSYEQYF | TGTGCCAGCTCACTTAGCGGGAGCAGCTCCTACGAGCAGTACTTC | TRBJ2-7 | TRBV18 | TRBD2 | .
CASSLLQGASEQYF | TGTGCCAGCAGTCTACTACAGGGGGCCTCCGAGCAGTACTTC | TRBJ2-7 | TRBV6-5 | TRBD1 | .